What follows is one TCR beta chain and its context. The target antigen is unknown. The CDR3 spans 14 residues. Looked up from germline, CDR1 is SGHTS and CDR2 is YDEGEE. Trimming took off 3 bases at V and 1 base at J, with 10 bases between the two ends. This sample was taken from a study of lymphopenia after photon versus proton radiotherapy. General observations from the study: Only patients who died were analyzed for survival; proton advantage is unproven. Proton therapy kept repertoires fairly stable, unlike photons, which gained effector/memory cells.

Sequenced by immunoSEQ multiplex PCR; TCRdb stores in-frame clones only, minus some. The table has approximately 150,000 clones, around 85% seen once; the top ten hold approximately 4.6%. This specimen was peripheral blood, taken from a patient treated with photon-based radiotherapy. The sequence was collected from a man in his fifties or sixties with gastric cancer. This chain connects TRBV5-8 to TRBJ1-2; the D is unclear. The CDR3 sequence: CASSWADFNYGYTF. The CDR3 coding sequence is TGTGCCAGCAGCTGGGCCGACTTTAACTATGGCTACACCTTC.